This T cell receptor (beta chain) came from a study of CD8 T cells in ankylosing spondylitis. General study findings and limits: According to the report, clones linked to the disease were significantly enriched in matched synovial fluid samples taken from ankylosing spondylitis patients. A motif in TCR beta, a set of seven to nine highly homologous variants, appeared characteristic of ankylosing spondylitis blood. Earlier reports found some motif variants in synovial fluid and blood in reactive arthritis.

TCRdb passed the 5' RACE reads through MiXCR, listing each CDR3 protein once. This table has more than 300,000 distinct CDR3 sequences, roughly 12% appearing once. About this clonotype itself: The antigen remains unidentified.

The V gene lost 3 bases and the J gene lost 10 bases, with 14 bases spanning the gap. The CDR3 has 13 residues. The V gene's germline CDR1 is SGHRS and CDR2 YFSETQ. The chain has TRBV5-1 and TRBJ2-1, with D perhaps TRBD2 (6 bases). The sequence was obtained from a female donor with ankylosing spondylitis or in good health (not recorded which). The specimen sequenced was blood, either unsorted or a sorted T cell fraction (not recorded which). This chain's CDR3 is CASSYEGLREQFF. The CDR3, as DNA: TGCGCCAGCAGCTACGAGGGACTTCGGGAGCAGTTCTTC.